The 17 T cell receptor beta chains listed next were all sequenced from one sample in a study of high-grade serous ovarian cancer treatment subgroups. Tumor tissue was taken before any definitive surgery or chemotherapy was given. The repertoire was sequenced with immunoSEQ multiplex PCR; TCRdb's copy has only in-frame clones and lacks some. The sample yields about 39,000 clones, around 80% seen once. Sequenced input: tumor tissue. All receptors come from a human donor with high-grade serous ovarian cancer.

As concerns this clone: One end of the junction is discordant with germline, which a read error may explain. This sequence joins TRBV9 and TRBJ1-4; D unresolved. The CDR3 covers 14 residues. Germline CDR1 SGDLS, CDR2 YYNGEE. The chain's CDR3 is CAGSFDWEAEKLFF. In DNA form, the CDR3 reads TGTGCCGGCAGCTTCGACTGGGAGGCTGAAAAACTGTTTTTT.

The chain recombines TRBV28 with TRBJ2-7, with D perhaps matching TRBD2 (5 bases). The CDR3 is made up of 12 amino acids. V was clipped by 4 bases and J by 6 bases, with 10 bases between them. Germline CDR1 reads MDHEN; CDR2 reads SYDVKM. The CDR3 protein is CASSSGIGEQYF. For the CDR3, the DNA is TGTGCCAGCAGTTCCGGGATCGGCGAGCAGTACTTC.

V and J are TRBV25-1 and TRBJ2-3, with D unresolved. This CDR3 spans 16 amino acids. Trimming removed 4 bases from V and 1 base from J, with 15 bases in between. Looked up from germline, CDR1 is MGHDK and CDR2 is SYGVNS. CDR3 coding DNA: TGTGCCAGCAGTGGACCGGGCCTCACGGGCACAGATACGCAGTATTTT. It specifies CASSGPGLTGTDTQYF.

The chain joins TRBV7-2 to TRBJ2-1; D unresolved. This CDR3 is 13 amino acids long. Germline V gene lookup returns CDR1 SGHTA and CDR2 FQGNSA. Trimming removed 3 bases from V and 3 bases from J, with 6 bases in between. The CDR3 sequence is CASSFDNYNEQFF. DNA for the CDR3: TGTGCCAGCAGCTTTGACAACTACAATGAGCAGTTCTTC.

The chain has TRBV20-1 and TRBJ2-1, with D uncertain. V lost 5 bases to trimming and J lost 11 bases, with 13 bases between them. The germline CDR1 and CDR2 sequences are DFQATT and SNEGSKA (reference sequence). CDR3 length equals 11 residues. The CDR3 spells CSAPSVIQQFF. CDR3 DNA sequence: TGCAGTGCTCCTTCGGTGATTCAGCAGTTCTTC.

The J gene is TRBJ2-7, the V gene TRBV10-3, with a possible D match to TRBD1 (6 bases). Germline assignment: CDR1 ENHRY and CDR2 SYGVKD. V gave up 10 bases and J gave up 4 bases, with 29 bases separating them. This CDR3 is built from 17 residues. This CDR3 reads CATNDRDTAVFSYEQYF. The CDR3 DNA follows: TGTGCCACTAATGACCGGGACACGGCCGTTTTTTCGTACGAGCAGTACTTC.

The chain links TRBV4-1 to TRBJ2-3, with 8 bases fitting TRBD2. Germline CDR1 MGHRA, CDR2 YSYEKL. The V segment lost 1 base and the J segment 1 base; nucleotides outside the gene matches: 7. This CDR3 comprises 17 residues. DNA of the CDR3: TGCGCCAGCAGCCAAGCACCCCTAGCGGGTCGCACAGATACGCAGTATTTT. It codes for CASSQAPLAGRTDTQYF.

V gene TRBV7-2 combines with J gene TRBJ2-2; D gene ambiguous. CDR1 SGHTA and CDR2 FQGNSA come from the germline V gene. The CDR3 is 13 amino acids. The ends were cut back, 3 bases at V and 3 bases at J, with 5 bases in the middle. The CDR3 sequence is CASSFVHTGELFF. The CDR3 DNA follows: TGTGCCAGCAGCTTCGTACACACCGGGGAGCTGTTTTTT.

V gene TRBV7-9 combines with J gene TRBJ1-3, with no clear D. This CDR3 spans 14 amino acids. V was shortened by 2 bases and J by 2 bases, with 7 bases between the two germline ends. Germline CDR1 SEHNR, CDR2 FQNEAQ (reference sequence). The CDR3 DNA is TGTGCCAGCAGCTTAAGAGGGACTGGAAACACCATATATTTT. Encoded protein: CASSLRGTGNTIYF. The variable domain in full, with the rest retrieved from reference TRBV7-9 and TRBJ1-3, is DTGVSQNPRHKITKRGQNVTFRCDPISEHNRLYWYRQTLGQGPEFLTYFQNEAQLEKSRLLSDRFSAERPKGSFSTLEIQRTEQGDSAMYLCASSLRGTGNTIYFGEGSWLTVV.

Written as DNA, the CDR3 is TGCACCAGCAGCCAAGATAACCTCGGACTAGCGGGGCTGGATGAGCAGTTCTTC. Amino acids: CTSSQDNLGLAGLDEQFF. The chain joins TRBV1 to TRBJ2-1; the table's D gene call, TRBD2, was not cross checked with the DNA. TRBV1 has pseudogene status. The CDR3 runs to 18 residues.

This chain uses TRBV6-5 with TRBJ1-2; D gene unclear. CDR3 length: 13 amino acids. V lost 5 bases and J 6 bases, leaving 13 bases between the germline ends. Germline CDR1 reads MNHEY; CDR2 reads SVGAGI. The CDR3 DNA sequence: TGTGCCAGCAGTCCGACCGGGCCGGATGGCTACACCTTC. It encodes CASSPTGPDGYTF.

The sample holds a few counts of this clone. The chain is built from TRBV21-1 and TRBJ1-2. TRBV21-1 is flagged as a pseudogene. CDR3 length: 13 amino acids. The CDR3 loop reads CASSKARGYGYTF. CDR3 DNA sequence: TGTGCCAGCAGCAAAGCGCGGGGCTATGGCTACACCTTC.

The rearrangement uses TRBV5-1 and TRBJ2-3; tentatively, D is TRBD2 (5 bases). CDR3 size: 15 residues. Trimming removed 3 bases from V and 4 bases from J, with 15 bases in between. Germline loops: CDR1 SGHRS, CDR2 YFSETQ. CDR3 in DNA: TGCGCCAGCAGCTCAGAGGGAAGGAGCCCAGATACGCAGTATTTT. Translation: CASSSEGRSPDTQYF.

The rearrangement joins TRBV4-2 to TRBJ1-5; TRBD1 matches at 7 bases. Germline V gives CDR1 LGHNA, CDR2 YNFKEQ. With V trimmed by 1 base and J by 7 bases, 10 bases remained unmatched. This CDR3 is built from 16 residues. CDR3 sequence reads: CASSQVRGAQGQPQHF. CDR3 DNA sequence: TGTGCCAGCAGCCAAGTCAGGGGGGCCCAAGGCCAGCCCCAGCATTTT.

The chain is built from TRBV4-3 and TRBJ2-7; D uncertain. The CDR3 is 13 residues long. Trimming took off 0 bases at V and 4 bases at J, with 7 bases between the two ends. Looked up from germline, CDR1 is LGHNA and CDR2 is YSLEER. The CDR3 DNA is TGCGCCAGCAGCCAAGAGCCCTGGTACGAGCAGTACTTC. It codes for CASSQEPWYEQYF.

The gene calls are TRBV19 and TRBJ2-1; D remains unclear. The V gene lost 11 bases and the J gene lost 5 bases, with 13 bases spanning the gap. Per the germline V gene, CDR1 is LNHDA and CDR2 is SQIVND (reference sequence). The CDR3 runs 12 residues. DNA of the CDR3: TGTGCCGCGGCGAAGTTCCACAATGAGCAGTTCTTC. Its translation is CAAAKFHNEQFF.

The chain employs TRBV7-2 and TRBJ2-3; D is perhaps TRBD2 (6 bases). The CDR3 consists of 15 residues. Germline CDR1 is SGHTA and CDR2 is FQGNSA. Between the trimmed V and J ends, which lost 5 bases and 3 bases, there was a span of 15 bases. CDR3 nucleotide sequence: TGTGCCAGCAGCCCTGATGGGGGGTTGACAGATACGCAGTATTTT. Translation: CASSPDGGLTDTQYF.